This T cell receptor (beta chain) is drawn from a study of cytomegalovirus exposure and HLA in healthy donors. General study results and limits: There were several of the most significant clusters that appeared linked to common viral pathogens in a later analysis. A link between a missense DCLRE1C variant and TCR beta V- and J-gene trimming emerged from a later analysis. Roughly uniform depth of sequencing across donors was assumed in presence/absence analyses.

13 Jbeta primers and 60 Vbeta primers were used for the PCR. The repertoire was sequenced with immunoSEQ multiplex PCR; TCRdb's copy has only in-frame clones and lacks some. The sample lists about 130,000 clones; about 80% were seen once. Regarding this clone: As yet, its antigen is unknown.

Trimming shortened V by 6 bases and J by 3 bases, and 9 bases separated the two germline ends. Germline V gene sequence: CDR1 MDHEN, CDR2 SYDVKM. This CDR3 is 14 amino acids long. The rearrangement links TRBV28 to TRBJ1-6; D is perhaps TRBD1 (6 bases). This clonotype was obtained from a male donor in good health and CMV-seronegative. Material: PBMCs. The CDR3 nucleotides read TGTGCCAGCAGACCGGGACACTATAATTCACCCCTCCACTTT. Protein product: CASRPGHYNSPLHF. The entire variable domain, with the rest obtained from reference TRBV28 and TRBJ1-6, is as follows: DVKVTQSSRYLVKRTGEKVFLECVQDMDHENMFWYRQDPGLGLRLIYFSYDVKMKEKGDIPEGYSVSREKKERFSLILESASTNQTSMYLCASRPGHYNSPLHFGNGTRLTVT.